What follows are 30 T cell receptor beta chains derived from one specimen sequenced in a study of cytomegalovirus exposure and HLA in healthy donors. The study ran its PCR with 60 Vbeta and 13 Jbeta primers. Using immunoSEQ multiplex PCR, the repertoire was profiled, and TCRdb retains in-frame clones only, with some absent. Here the sample spans roughly 170,000 clones, roughly 80% being singletons. The source material was PBMCs. These receptors originate from a woman aged 18 to 35 in good health and CMV-seronegative.

This sequence joins TRBV28 and TRBJ1-5, with D perhaps matching TRBD1 (6 bases). CDR3 size: 13 residues. V was pared by 7 bases and J by 5 bases, with 12 bases between. Germline CDR1 reads MDHEN; CDR2 reads SYDVKM. This CDR3 is CASNRDMYQPQHF. Written as DNA, the CDR3 is TGTGCCAGCAACAGGGATATGTATCAGCCCCAGCATTTT.

This chain joins TRBV7-9 and TRBJ2-7, with 9 bases lining up with TRBD1. This CDR3 is built from 13 residues. CDR1 and CDR2 from the germline V gene are SEHNR and FQNEAQ (reference sequence). V was clipped by 9 bases and J by 3 bases; unmatched bases: 6. The CDR3 protein is CASTGGGGYEQYF. As DNA, the CDR3 is TGTGCCAGTACAGGGGGCGGTGGCTACGAGCAGTACTTC.

V usage is TRBV5-1 and J usage is TRBJ2-6; possibly TRBD1 for D (6 bases). This CDR3 has 15 residues. Germline CDR1 is SGHRS and CDR2 is YFSETQ. The germline V and J ends were trimmed by 4 bases and 1 base, with 9 bases remaining between them. CDR3 bases: TGCGCCAGCAGCAAAACAGGGTCTGGGGCCAACGTCCTGACTTTC. Its translation is CASSKTGSGANVLTF.

The chain recombines TRBV7-2 with TRBJ1-2, with TRBD1 as a possible D gene (5 bases). Germline V gives CDR1 SGHTA, CDR2 FQGNSA. The CDR3 has 14 residues. Trimming shortened V by 1 base and J by 4 bases, and 10 bases separated the two germline ends. CDR3 loop: CASSLVGEFYGYTF. As DNA, the CDR3 is TGTGCCAGCAGCTTAGTAGGGGAATTCTATGGCTACACCTTC.

The chain uses TRBV18 and TRBJ1-5; D is undetermined. The germline V gene has CDR1 KGHSH and CDR2 LQKENI. Between the trimmed V and J ends, which lost 2 bases and 4 bases, there was a span of 6 bases. The length of the CDR3 is 13 residues. CDR3 region: CASSPEGNQPQHF. The DNA of the CDR3 is TGTGCCAGCTCACCAGAGGGAAATCAGCCCCAGCATTTT.

The chain uses TRBV9 and TRBJ2-4; 15 positions match TRBD2. Trimming at V came to 2 bases and at J to 2 bases, leaving 8 bases not matched to a gene. Germline CDR1 is SGDLS and CDR2 is YYNGEE. The CDR3 runs 19 residues. The CDR3 here is CASSVDPGTSGRTKNIQYF. CDR3 sequence (DNA): TGTGCCAGCAGCGTTGACCCGGGGACTAGCGGGAGGACCAAAAACATTCAGTACTTC.

The CDR3 DNA reads as TGTGCCAGCAGCTTGTTCGTGGGAGGGAACACCGGGGAGCTGTTTTTT. As protein: CASSLFVGGNTGELFF. The V gene is TRBV7-3, the J gene TRBJ2-2, with D tentatively TRBD2 (6 bases). Germline loops: CDR1 SGHTA, CDR2 FQGTGA. V was clipped by 3 bases and J by 1 base, with 12 bases between them. The CDR3 covers 16 residues.

This rearrangement joins TRBV5-4 to TRBJ2-4; 11 bases match TRBD1. With V trimmed by 0 bases and J by 13 bases, 9 bases remained unmatched. The germline gives CDR1 SGHNT, CDR2 YYREEE (reference sequence). The CDR3 contains 15 residues. Here the CDR3 DNA reads TGTGCCAGCAGCTTGGGGACAGGGGGCAGGGTACCACAGTACTTC. The encoded protein is CASSLGTGGRVPQYF. Drawing the rest from reference TRBV5-4 and TRBJ2-4, the complete variable domain is ETGVTQSPTHLIKTRGQQVTLRCSSQSGHNTVSWYQQALGQGPQFIFQYYREEENGRGNFPPRFSGLQFPNYSSELNVNALELDDSALYLCASSLGTGGRVPQYFGAGTRLSVL.

The V call is TRBV5-5, the J call TRBJ2-5; 11 bases match TRBD1. V lost 0 bases to trimming and J lost 5 bases; unmatched junction nucleotides: 6. The germline gives CDR1 SGHKS, CDR2 YYEKEE (reference sequence). This CDR3 region has 16 residues. The CDR3 reads CASSLVRTGGGETQYF. In DNA form, the CDR3 reads TGTGCCAGCAGCTTGGTTCGGACAGGGGGCGGTGAGACCCAGTACTTC.

The J gene is TRBJ2-5, the V gene TRBV27; TRBD2 aligns across 8 bases. Gene TRBJ2-7 matches the end of the DNA better, so the J call may be wrong. This CDR3 is built from 18 residues. Germline V CDR1 and CDR2: MNHEY, SMNVEV (reference sequence). CDR3 sequence (DNA): TGTGCCAGCAGTTTAGGGGGGGGCCTGCCGGGGGGGTCCTACGAGCAGTACTTC. This sequence encodes CASSLGGGLPGGSYEQYF.

This clone has a handful of counts. The chain couples TRBV28 to TRBJ2-7; 13 nucleotides match TRBD2. Germline V gene lookup returns CDR1 MDHEN and CDR2 SYDVKM. This CDR3 contains 18 residues. V lost 5 bases to trimming and J lost 2 bases; unmatched junction nucleotides: 12. The CDR3 sequence is CASSRLAGGKGGAYEQYF. CDR3 sequence (DNA): TGTGCCAGCAGTAGACTAGCGGGAGGAAAGGGAGGTGCCTACGAGCAGTACTTC.

V is TRBV11-3 and J is TRBJ2-3; 10 positions match TRBD1. This CDR3 has 16 residues. Trimming cost V 5 bases and J 4 bases; bases outside gene matches: 9. CDR1 and CDR2 (germline): SGHNT, YENEEA. CDR3: CASSNRDRGGSDTQYF. The CDR3 region has the DNA TGTGCCAGCAGCAACCGGGACAGGGGTGGATCAGATACGCAGTATTTT.

This clone occurred once. The chain combines TRBV7-2 with TRBJ2-6, with D uncertain. Germline V CDR1 and CDR2: SGHTA, FQGNSA. With 1 base removed from V and 1 base from J, the gap between germline ends came to 8 bases. The CDR3 loop spans 16 amino acids. This CDR3 is CASSLDYSSGANVLTF. The CDR3 nucleotides are TGTGCCAGCAGCTTAGACTATTCGTCTGGGGCCAACGTCCTGACTTTC.

The J gene is TRBJ1-6, the V gene TRBV7-8; 7 positions match TRBD1. CDR3 size: 15 residues. Germline V gene data show CDR1 as SGHVS and CDR2 as FQNEAQ. The J segment lost 5 bases and the V segment lost 2 bases, leaving 3 bases of the junction unmatched. In DNA form, the CDR3 reads TGTGCCAGCAGCTTAACAGGGGCGAATAATTCACCCCTCCACTTT. Translated, it gives CASSLTGANNSPLHF.

V gene TRBV2 combines with J gene TRBJ2-3, with D maybe TRBD2 (6 bases). There are 12 residues in the CDR3. Germline loops: CDR1 SNHLY, CDR2 FYNNEI. The V and J ends lost 6 bases and 10 bases respectively, with 14 bases between them. The CDR3 region is CASRELGTSQYF. DNA for the CDR3: TGTGCCAGCAGAGAATTGGGGACTTCGCAGTATTTT.

The J gene is TRBJ2-1, the V gene TRBV6-1; a possible D gene is TRBD1 (5 bases). Trimming cost V 6 bases and J 3 bases, with 9 bases left between them. Germline CDR1 MNHNS, CDR2 SASEGT. The CDR3 totals 13 residues. The CDR3 nucleotides read TGTGCCAGCAGGGGGCTCTACTACAATGAGCAGTTCTTC. Encoded protein: CASRGLYYNEQFF.

The chain employs TRBV11-3 and TRBJ2-1; D is perhaps TRBD1 (5 bases). CDR1 is SGHNT and CDR2 is YENEEA in the germline V gene. There are 14 residues in the CDR3. The ends were cut back, 2 bases at V and 6 bases at J, with 11 bases in the middle. The CDR3 sequence: CASSLRSQGNEQFF. CDR3 nucleotide sequence: TGTGCCAGCAGCTTACGGAGCCAGGGCAATGAGCAGTTCTTC.

The V gene is TRBV14, the J gene TRBJ2-7; D unresolved. Trimming took 1 base from V and 8 from J, leaving 12 bases between them. The germline CDR1 and CDR2 sequences are SGHDN and FVKESK. The CDR3 consists of 13 residues. The CDR3 sequence is CASSQVSESQQYF. The CDR3 DNA reads as TGTGCCAGCAGCCAAGTAAGTGAAAGCCAGCAGTACTTC.

DNA of the CDR3: TGTGCCAGCAGTGACGGGAGCGGGAGTGGTGATACGCAGTATTTT. Its protein is CASSDGSGSGDTQYF. V and J are TRBV6-4 and TRBJ2-3; 8 nucleotides align to TRBD2. CDR3 length equals 15 residues. The germline V gene encodes CDR1 MRHNA and CDR2 SNTAGT. V shed 2 bases and J 6 bases; nucleotides not matched to a gene: 7.

The rearrangement uses TRBV7-2 and TRBJ2-3; 7 bases match TRBD2. With V trimmed by 7 bases and J by 4 bases, 11 bases remained unmatched. The CDR3 runs 15 residues. CDR1 is SGHTA, CDR2 FQGNSA, per germline. As DNA, the CDR3 is TGTGCCAGCAACCTAGCGGCCCTCCCCCCAGATACGCAGTATTTT. Translating it yields CASNLAALPPDTQYF.

This clone was detected only once. The CDR3 DNA is TGTGCCAGCAGCTTAGAGACTAGCGGGAGTGGTGAGACCCAGTACTTC. It encodes CASSLETSGSGETQYF. The V and J genes are TRBV11-3 and TRBJ2-5, with 12 bases lining up with TRBD2. Germline CDR1 reads SGHNT; CDR2 reads YENEEA. Trimming removed 0 bases from V and 5 bases from J; junction bases left unmatched: 4. The CDR3 extends over 16 amino acids. Variable domain in full (rest from reference TRBV11-3 and TRBJ2-5): EAGVVQSPRYKIIEKKQPVAFWCNPISGHNTLYWYLQNLGQGPELLIRYENEEAVDDSQLPKDRFSAERLKGVDSTLKIQPAELGDSAVYLCASSLETSGSGETQYFGPGTRLLVL.

This clone occurred once. The chain combines TRBV25-1 with TRBJ2-5; 8 bases are a match to TRBD2. The germline gives CDR1 MGHDK, CDR2 SYGVNS. V was clipped by 4 bases and J by 1 base; unmatched bases: 8. CDR3 length equals 16 residues. CDR3 sequence reads: CASSALAGGPQETQYF. The CDR3 coding sequence is TGTGCCAGCAGTGCTTTGGCGGGAGGCCCCCAAGAGACCCAGTACTTC.

This sequence joins TRBV9 and TRBJ2-5; unclear D gene. Trimming took off 0 bases at V and 5 bases at J, with 11 bases between the two ends. This CDR3 is 14 amino acids long. In germline, CDR1 is SGDLS, CDR2 YYNGEE. The CDR3 DNA follows: TGTGCCAGCAGCGTAGATCCCTTCCAGGAGACCCAGTACTTC. It translates to CASSVDPFQETQYF.

This clone was detected once. This sequence joins TRBV5-4 and TRBJ2-6; D is unclear. Trimming pared 1 base from V and 0 bases from J, leaving 5 bases between. This CDR3 region has 15 residues. CDR1 is SGHNT, CDR2 YYREEE, per germline (reference sequence). CDR3 coding DNA: TGTGCCAGCAGCTTGCTAACCTCTGGGGCCAACGTCCTGACTTTC. This encodes CASSLLTSGANVLTF.

V and J are TRBV19 and TRBJ1-4; tentative D call: TRBD1 (6 bases). CDR1 LNHDA and CDR2 SQIVND come from the germline V gene (reference sequence). This CDR3 spans 15 amino acids. Trimming took 5 bases from V and 10 from J, leaving 20 bases between them. CDR3 amino acids: CASSQPRDTRGKLFF. CDR3 DNA sequence: TGTGCCAGTAGTCAGCCCCGGGACACAAGAGGAAAACTGTTTTTT.

The J gene is TRBJ2-3, the V gene TRBV7-9; D is undetermined. The CDR3 totals 18 residues. CDR1 is SEHNR and CDR2 is FQNEAQ in the germline V gene (reference sequence). V dropped 4 bases and J dropped 6 bases, with 26 bases sitting between them. CDR3 residues: CASSSSPPDQIRMDTQYF. The CDR3 region has the DNA TGTGCCAGCAGCTCCTCCCCGCCAGACCAGATCAGGATGGATACGCAGTATTTT.

This chain connects TRBV19 to TRBJ1-5; maybe TRBD1 (5 bases). CDR1 is LNHDA, CDR2 SQIVND, per germline (reference sequence). This CDR3 region has 17 residues. V lost 0 bases, J lost 0 bases, and 12 bases lay in between. CDR3 in amino acids: CASSIDSGTYSNQPQHF. CDR3 nucleotide sequence: TGTGCCAGTAGTATAGATAGTGGGACTTATAGCAATCAGCCCCAGCATTTT.

The rearrangement uses TRBV7-2 and TRBJ1-2; D remains unclear. Trimming took 0 bases from V and 4 from J, leaving 9 bases between them. This CDR3 has 14 residues. Looked up from germline, CDR1 is SGHTA and CDR2 is FQGNSA. The CDR3: CASSLAREGYGYTF. Here the CDR3 DNA reads TGTGCCAGCAGCTTAGCGCGGGAGGGCTATGGCTACACCTTC. Supplemented by reference TRBV7-2 and TRBJ1-2, the full variable domain reads GAGVSQSPSNKVTEKGKDVELRCDPISGHTALYWYRQSLGQGLEFLIYFQGNSAPDKSGLPSDRFSAERTGGSVSTLTIQRTQQEDSAVYLCASSLAREGYGYTFGSGTRLTVV.

This clone was recorded a few times. For the CDR3, the DNA is TGTGCCTGGAGTGGCCATAGCGGAAAGAACACTGAAGCTTTCTTT. This encodes CAWSGHSGKNTEAFF. The chain links TRBV30 to TRBJ1-1; D ambiguous. Per the germline V gene, CDR1 is GTSNPN and CDR2 is SVGIG (reference sequence). V lost 1 base to trimming and J lost 1 base, with 13 bases between them. There are 15 residues in the CDR3.

The rearrangement links TRBV27 to TRBJ2-7, with D possibly being TRBD1 (5 bases). V lost 5 bases, J lost 0 bases, and 11 bases lay in between. The germline V gene encodes CDR1 MNHEY and CDR2 SMNVEV (reference sequence). This CDR3 spans 14 amino acids. The CDR3 DNA sequence: TGTGCCAGCAGTACGGACACCTACTCCTACGAGCAGTACTTC. This gives the protein CASSTDTYSYEQYF.